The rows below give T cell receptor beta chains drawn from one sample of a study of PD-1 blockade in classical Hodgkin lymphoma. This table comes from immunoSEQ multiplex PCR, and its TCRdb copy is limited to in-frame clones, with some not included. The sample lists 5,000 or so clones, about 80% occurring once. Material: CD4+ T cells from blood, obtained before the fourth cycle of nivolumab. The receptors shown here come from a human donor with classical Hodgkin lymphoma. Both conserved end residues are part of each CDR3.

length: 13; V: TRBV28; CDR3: CASSSARGSGYTF
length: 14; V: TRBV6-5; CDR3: CASRGSGGSYEQYF
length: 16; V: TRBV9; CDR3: CASSVGGGNSGNTIYF
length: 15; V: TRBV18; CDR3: CASSPPNREGYGYTF
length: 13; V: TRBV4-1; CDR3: CASSSRLAGTQYF
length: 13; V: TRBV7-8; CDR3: CASSGDRNYGYTF
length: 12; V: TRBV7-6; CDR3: CASSSMGHEAFF
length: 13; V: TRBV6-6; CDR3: CASKDPGANVLTF
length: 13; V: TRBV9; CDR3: CASSSNTNTEAFF
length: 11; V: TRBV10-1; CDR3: CASRGTGVQHF
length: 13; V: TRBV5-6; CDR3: CASSLSGQETQYF
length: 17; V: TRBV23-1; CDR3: CASSQSGGVATNEKLFF
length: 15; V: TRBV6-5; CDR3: CASSTVQGYNSPLHF
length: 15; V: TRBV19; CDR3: CASSPRPTGETEAFF
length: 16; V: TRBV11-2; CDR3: CASSSPRETGGYGYTF
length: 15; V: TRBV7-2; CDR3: CASSLVSNSNYGYTF
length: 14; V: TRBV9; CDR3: CASSLREGRYGYTF
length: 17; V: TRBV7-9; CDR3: CASSSGQGGRGQETQYF
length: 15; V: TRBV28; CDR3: CASSPGRETGTNYTF
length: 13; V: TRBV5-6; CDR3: CASSRPGVTEAFF
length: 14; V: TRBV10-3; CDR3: CAISNSFITQPQHF
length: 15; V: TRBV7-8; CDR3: CASSKLRTNTDTQYF
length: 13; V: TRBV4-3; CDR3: CASSPTLGYEQYF
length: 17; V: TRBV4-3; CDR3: CASSHWQGFEPNTEAFF
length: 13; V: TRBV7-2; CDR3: CASSLSGSYEQYF
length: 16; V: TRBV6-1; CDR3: CASSDRDRGYGNTIYF
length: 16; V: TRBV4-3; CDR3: CASSQAVTSRARGQFF
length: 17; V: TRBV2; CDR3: CASSAGQVTGRTGELFF
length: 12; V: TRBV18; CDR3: CASGRVNGELFF
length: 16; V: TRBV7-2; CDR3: CASSLVFAGGVETQYF
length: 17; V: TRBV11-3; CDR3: CASSLGLWGLNMDEQFF
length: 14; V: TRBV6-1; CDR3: CASTRQGRAAGYTF
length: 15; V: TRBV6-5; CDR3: CASRAQGDSNQPQHF
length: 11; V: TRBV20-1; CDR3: CSRIAEETQYF
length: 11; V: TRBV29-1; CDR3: CSVGYSGGYTF
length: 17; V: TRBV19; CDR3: CASSIASRFTTYNEQFF
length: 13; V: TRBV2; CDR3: CASSGTGNEKLFF
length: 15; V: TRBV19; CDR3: CASRIGLSVDSPLHF
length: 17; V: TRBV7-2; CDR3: CASSQTGRFSLRSPLHF
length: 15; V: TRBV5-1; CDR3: CASSLTVLGAGELFF
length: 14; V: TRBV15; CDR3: CATSRGTANYGYTF
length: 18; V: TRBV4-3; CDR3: CASSPQPRQMSSGNTIYF
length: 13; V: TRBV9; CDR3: CASSPRTGKGYTF
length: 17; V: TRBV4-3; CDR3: CASSPRYGLAVHNEQFF
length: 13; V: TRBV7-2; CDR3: CASSLGPQETQYF
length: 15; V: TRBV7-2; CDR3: CASRQGARSVEGYTF
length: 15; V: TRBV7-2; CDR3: CASSLGSASSYEQYF
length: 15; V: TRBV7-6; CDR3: CASSLGGQDQETQYF